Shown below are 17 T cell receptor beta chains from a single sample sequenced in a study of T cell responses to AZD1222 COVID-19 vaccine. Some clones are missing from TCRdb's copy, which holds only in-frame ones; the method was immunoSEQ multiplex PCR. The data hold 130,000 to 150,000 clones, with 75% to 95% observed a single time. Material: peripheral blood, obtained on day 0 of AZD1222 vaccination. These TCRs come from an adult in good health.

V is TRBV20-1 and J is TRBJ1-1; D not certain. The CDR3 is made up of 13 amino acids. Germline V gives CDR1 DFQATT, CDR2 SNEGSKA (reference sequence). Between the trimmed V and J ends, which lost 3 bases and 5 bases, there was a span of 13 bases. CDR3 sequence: CSASGPTRTEAFF. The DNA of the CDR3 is TGCAGTGCTAGTGGTCCAACCCGGACTGAAGCTTTCTTT.

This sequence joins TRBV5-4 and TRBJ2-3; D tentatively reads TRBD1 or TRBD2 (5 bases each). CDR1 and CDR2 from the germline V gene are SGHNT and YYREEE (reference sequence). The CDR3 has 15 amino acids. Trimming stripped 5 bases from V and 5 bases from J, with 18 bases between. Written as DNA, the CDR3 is TGTGCCAGCAGTCAACTTCGGGGCAGGATAGATACGCAGTATTTT. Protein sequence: CASSQLRGRIDTQYF.

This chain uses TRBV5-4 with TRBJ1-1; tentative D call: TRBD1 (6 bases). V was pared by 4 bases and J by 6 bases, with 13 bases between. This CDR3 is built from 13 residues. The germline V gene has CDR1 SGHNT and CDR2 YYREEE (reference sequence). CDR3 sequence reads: CASSKGGTAEAFF. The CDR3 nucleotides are TGTGCCAGCAGCAAGGGGGGTACGGCTGAAGCTTTCTTT.

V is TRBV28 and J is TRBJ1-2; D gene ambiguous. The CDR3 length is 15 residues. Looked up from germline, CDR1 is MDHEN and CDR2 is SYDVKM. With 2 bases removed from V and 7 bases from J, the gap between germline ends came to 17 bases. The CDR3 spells CASSLMTAGPFGYTF. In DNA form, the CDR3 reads TGTGCCAGCAGTTTAATGACGGCAGGACCCTTTGGCTACACCTTC.

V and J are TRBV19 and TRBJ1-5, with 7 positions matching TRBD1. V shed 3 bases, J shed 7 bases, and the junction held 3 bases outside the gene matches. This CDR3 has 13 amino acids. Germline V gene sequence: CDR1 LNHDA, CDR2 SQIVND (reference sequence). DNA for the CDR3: TGTGCCAGTAGTATCGACAGGGAACAGCCCCAGCATTTT. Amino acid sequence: CASSIDREQPQHF.

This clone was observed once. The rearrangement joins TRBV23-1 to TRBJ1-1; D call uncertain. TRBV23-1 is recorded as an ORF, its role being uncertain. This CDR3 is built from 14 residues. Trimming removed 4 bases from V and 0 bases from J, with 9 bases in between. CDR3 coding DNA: TGCGCCAGCAGTCGGGCGTATTTGAACACTGAAGCTTTCTTT. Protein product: CASSRAYLNTEAFF.

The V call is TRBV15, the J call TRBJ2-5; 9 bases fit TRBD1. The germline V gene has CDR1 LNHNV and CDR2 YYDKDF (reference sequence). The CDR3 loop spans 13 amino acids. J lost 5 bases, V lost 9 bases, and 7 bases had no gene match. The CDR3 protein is CATASTGGETQYF. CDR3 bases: TGTGCCACAGCCTCGACAGGGGGGGAGACCCAGTACTTC.

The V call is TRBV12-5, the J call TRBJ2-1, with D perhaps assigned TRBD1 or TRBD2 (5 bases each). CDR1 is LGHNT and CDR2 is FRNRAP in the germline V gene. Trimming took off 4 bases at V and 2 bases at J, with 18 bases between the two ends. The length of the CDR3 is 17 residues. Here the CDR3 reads CASGSPAGTGTYNEQFF. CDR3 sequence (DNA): TGTGCTAGTGGTTCGCCAGCCGGGACGGGGACCTACAATGAGCAGTTCTTC. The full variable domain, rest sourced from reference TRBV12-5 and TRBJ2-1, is DARVTQTPRHKVTEMGQEVTMRCQPILGHNTVFWYRQTMMQGLELLAYFRNRAPLDDSGMPKDRFSAEMPDATLATLKIQPSEPRDSAVYFCASGSPAGTGTYNEQFFGPGTRLTVL.

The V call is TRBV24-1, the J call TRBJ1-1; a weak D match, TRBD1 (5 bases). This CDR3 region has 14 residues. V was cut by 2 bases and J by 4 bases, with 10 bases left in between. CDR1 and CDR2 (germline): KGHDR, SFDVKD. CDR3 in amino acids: CATSDSGRLTEAFF. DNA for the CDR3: TGTGCCACCAGTGATTCAGGGAGGCTCACTGAAGCTTTCTTT.

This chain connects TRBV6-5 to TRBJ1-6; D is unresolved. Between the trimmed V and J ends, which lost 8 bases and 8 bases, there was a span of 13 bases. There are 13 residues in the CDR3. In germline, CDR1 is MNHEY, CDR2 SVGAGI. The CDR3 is CASALGWDSPLHF. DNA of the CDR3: TGTGCCAGCGCCCTCGGGTGGGATTCACCCCTCCACTTT.

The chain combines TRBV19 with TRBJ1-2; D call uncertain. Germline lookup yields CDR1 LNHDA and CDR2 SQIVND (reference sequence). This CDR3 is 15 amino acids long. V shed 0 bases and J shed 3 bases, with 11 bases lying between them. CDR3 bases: TGTGCCAGTAGTATAGAAACAGCGTCGTACTATGGCTACACCTTC. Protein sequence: CASSIETASYYGYTF.

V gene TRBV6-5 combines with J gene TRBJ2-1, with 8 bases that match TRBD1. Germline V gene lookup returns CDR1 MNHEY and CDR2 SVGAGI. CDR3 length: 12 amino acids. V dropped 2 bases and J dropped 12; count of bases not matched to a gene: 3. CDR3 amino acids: CASSYIGTGQFF. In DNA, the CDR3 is TGTGCCAGCAGTTACATTGGGACAGGGCAGTTCTTC.

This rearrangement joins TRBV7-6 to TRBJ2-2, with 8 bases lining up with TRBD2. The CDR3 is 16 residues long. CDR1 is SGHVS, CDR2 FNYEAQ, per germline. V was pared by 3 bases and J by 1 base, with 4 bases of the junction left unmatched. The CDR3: CASSFSTSENTGELFF. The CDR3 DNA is TGTGCCAGCAGCTTCTCGACTAGCGAGAACACCGGGGAGCTGTTTTTT.

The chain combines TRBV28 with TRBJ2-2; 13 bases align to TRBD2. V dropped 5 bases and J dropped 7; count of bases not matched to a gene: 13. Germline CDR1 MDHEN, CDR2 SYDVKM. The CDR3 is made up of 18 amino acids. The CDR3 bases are TGTGCCAGCAGTCCCTGGACTAGCGGGGGCGTAATGGGCGGGGAGCTGTTTTTT. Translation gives CASSPWTSGGVMGGELFF. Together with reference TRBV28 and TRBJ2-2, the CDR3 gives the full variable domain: DVKVTQSSRYLVKRTGEKVFLECVQDMDHENMFWYRQDPGLGLRLIYFSYDVKMKEKGDIPEGYSVSREKKERFSLILESASTNQTSMYLCASSPWTSGGVMGGELFFGEGSRLTVL.

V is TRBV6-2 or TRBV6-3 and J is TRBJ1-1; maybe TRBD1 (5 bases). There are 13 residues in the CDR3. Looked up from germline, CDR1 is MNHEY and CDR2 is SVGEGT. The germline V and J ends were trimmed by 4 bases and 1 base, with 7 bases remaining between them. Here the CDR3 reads CASSFRENTEAFF. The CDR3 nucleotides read TGTGCCAGCAGTTTCAGGGAGAACACTGAAGCTTTCTTT.

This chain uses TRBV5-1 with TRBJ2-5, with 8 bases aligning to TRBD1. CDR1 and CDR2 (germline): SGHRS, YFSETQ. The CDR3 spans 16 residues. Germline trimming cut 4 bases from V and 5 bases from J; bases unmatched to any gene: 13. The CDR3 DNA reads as TGCGCCAGCAGCGTAACCCAGGGGGCAACTGGGGAGACCCAGTACTTC. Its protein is CASSVTQGATGETQYF.

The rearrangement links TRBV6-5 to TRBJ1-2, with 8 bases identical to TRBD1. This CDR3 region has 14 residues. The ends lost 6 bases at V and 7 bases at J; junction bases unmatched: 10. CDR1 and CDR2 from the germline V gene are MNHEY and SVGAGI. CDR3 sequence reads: CASRPRGRVGGYTF. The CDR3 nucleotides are TGTGCCAGCAGACCCAGGGGGCGCGTTGGTGGCTACACCTTC.